These T cell receptor beta chains were read from a single sample in a study of cytomegalovirus exposure and HLA in healthy donors. Clones were read by immunoSEQ multiplex PCR, and TCRdb kept only the in-frame ones, dropping some. The sample lists around 180,000 clones, around 80% seen once, with around 1.9% in the top ten. The source material was PBMCs. The receptors shown here come from a man between 18 and 35 years old in good health and CMV-seronegative. CDR3s include the opening cysteine and the closing phenylalanine or tryptophan. A D gene is named only where the DNA matches it firmly. The size entry is marked missing in some rows and otherwise reads once, few, many or a size class.

V gene: TRBV7-8
J gene: TRBJ2-7
clone size: few
D gene: -
CDR3 DNA: TGTGCCAGCAGCTTCGGCGGGGCCCCTTATGAGCAGTACTTC
CDR3 protein: CASSFGGAPYEQYF

V gene: TRBV15
J gene: TRBJ2-7
clone size: few
D gene: -
CDR3 DNA: TGTGCCACCACGAAGGGTGACAGTCCCTACGAGCAGTACTTC
CDR3 protein: CATTKGDSPYEQYF

V gene: TRBV5-6
J gene: TRBJ1-5
clone size: -
D gene: -
CDR3 DNA: TGTGCCAGCAGCTTGGGTTACGGTAGCAATCAGCCCCAGCATTTT
CDR3 protein: CASSLGYGSNQPQHF

V gene: TRBV5-1
J gene: TRBJ2-3
clone size: -
D gene: -
CDR3 DNA: TGCGCCAGCAGCTTGGGAGGGGGAACAGATACGCAGTATTTT
CDR3 protein: CASSLGGGTDTQYF

V gene: TRBV7-2
J gene: TRBJ2-7
clone size: -
D gene: TRBD1
CDR3 DNA: TGTGCCAGCAGATCCCCGGGACAGACTATCTACGAGCAGTACTTC
CDR3 protein: CASRSPGQTIYEQYF

V gene: TRBV12-5
J gene: TRBJ1-2
clone size: -
D gene: -
CDR3 DNA: TGTGCTAGTGGTTTGGTAGTATACGGCAGCGACTATGGCTACACCTTC
CDR3 protein: CASGLVVYGSDYGYTF

V gene: TRBV4-1
J gene: TRBJ2-1
clone size: -
D gene: -
CDR3 DNA: TGCGCCAGCAGCCAAGGTAGTGAGCAGTTCTTC
CDR3 protein: CASSQGSEQFF

V gene: TRBV4-1
J gene: TRBJ1-5
clone size: -
D gene: TRBD1
CDR3 DNA: TGCGCCAGCAGCCAAGATATCAGGGACAGCAGATATCAGCCCCAGCATTTT
CDR3 protein: CASSQDIRDSRYQPQHF

V gene: TRBV10-2
J gene: TRBJ1-2
clone size: -
D gene: -
CDR3 DNA: TGCGCCAGTTGGGACTCCTTTAACTATGGCTACACCTTC
CDR3 protein: CASWDSFNYGYTF

V gene: TRBV10-1
J gene: TRBJ1-1
clone size: -
D gene: -
CDR3 DNA: TGCGCCAGCAGTGCGCCGAACAACGCTGAAGCTTTCTTT
CDR3 protein: CASSAPNNAEAFF

V gene: TRBV18
J gene: TRBJ2-1
clone size: -
D gene: TRBD2
CDR3 DNA: TGTGCCAGCTCCCATCCGGGGGGGCTCGATGAGCAGTTCTTC
CDR3 protein: CASSHPGGLDEQFF

V gene: TRBV10-3
J gene: TRBJ2-4
clone size: -
D gene: TRBD2
CDR3 DNA: TGTGCCATCAGTGGTCCCAACCGGCTAGCGGGATTAGCCAAAAACATTCAGTACTTC
CDR3 protein: CAISGPNRLAGLAKNIQYF

V gene: TRBV19
J gene: TRBJ1-1
clone size: -
D gene: TRBD1
CDR3 DNA: TGTGCCAGTAGTATAGAAACGTCCGAGGACAGGGGGCGGGTAGCTTTCTTT
CDR3 protein: CASSIETSEDRGRVAFF